The 21 T cell receptor beta chains given below trace back to one sample, sequenced in a study of PD-L1 blockade in urothelial cancer. Clones were sequenced by immunoSEQ multiplex PCR, and TCRdb holds only the in-frame ones, with some missing. This table holds 50,000 or so clones, 70% to 80% found once. The specimen comprised PBMCs, sampled around atezolizumab (anti-PD-L1) treatment. The receptors originated from a man in his 70s with urothelial cancer.

A single count supports this clone. The chain is built from TRBV27 and TRBJ1-4; 10 bases line up with TRBD1. The CDR3 has 15 amino acids. V gave up 2 bases and J gave up 8 bases; unmatched junction bases: 5. CDR1 and CDR2 (germline): MNHEY, SMNVEV (reference sequence). DNA for the CDR3: TGTGCCAGCAGTTTAGGGGGACAGGGGAAAGAAAAACTGTTTTTT. This sequence encodes CASSLGGQGKEKLFF.

The rearrangement joins TRBV9 to TRBJ2-4; 7 bases match TRBD1. V gave up 3 bases and J gave up 9 bases; unmatched junction bases: 9. The CDR3 is 14 amino acids. Per the germline V gene, CDR1 is SGDLS and CDR2 is YYNGEE. The CDR3 loop reads CASSAATGTGIQYF. The CDR3 bases are TGTGCCAGCAGCGCCGCGACAGGGACGGGCATTCAGTACTTC.

This chain joins TRBV7-3 and TRBJ1-2; 7 nucleotides match TRBD1. Germline trimming cut 5 bases from V and 1 base from J; bases unmatched to any gene: 7. The CDR3 loop spans 15 amino acids. The germline gives CDR1 SGHTA, CDR2 FQGTGA. CDR3 coding DNA: TGTGCCAGCAGCCCGGGGACAGTTAGTAACTATGGCTACACCTTC. It specifies CASSPGTVSNYGYTF.

The DNA for the CDR3 is TGTGCCAGCAGCACCGGACAGCCCTACAATGAGCAGTTCTTC. Translated, it gives CASSTGQPYNEQFF. V gene TRBV9 combines with J gene TRBJ2-1; a weak D match, TRBD1 (6 bases). This CDR3 has 14 residues. Looked up from germline, CDR1 is SGDLS and CDR2 is YYNGEE. V dropped 4 bases and J dropped 2 bases, with 10 bases sitting between them.

The chain carries TRBV2 and TRBJ2-1; 10 bases agree with TRBD2. This CDR3 region has 15 residues. From germline, CDR1 is SNHLY and CDR2 FYNNEI. The junction had 5 bases not matched to a gene; V was cut back by 3 bases and J by 6 bases. The CDR3: CASSEGTSERNEQFF. In nucleotides, the CDR3 is TGTGCCAGCAGTGAGGGGACTAGCGAGCGCAATGAGCAGTTCTTC.

The V call is TRBV12-5, the J call TRBJ2-3; weak D call: TRBD1 (5 bases). The germline V and J ends were trimmed by 2 bases and 0 bases, with 9 bases remaining between them. The germline gives CDR1 LGHNT, CDR2 FRNRAP. The length of the CDR3 is 15 residues. CDR3 DNA sequence: TGTGCTAGTGGTTTGCCCCGGACAAGCACAGATACGCAGTATTTT. Translating it yields CASGLPRTSTDTQYF.

V is TRBV7-8 and J is TRBJ1-2; a possible D gene is TRBD1 (6 bases). V lost 5 bases and J 4 bases, leaving 11 bases between the germline ends. The germline CDR1 and CDR2 sequences are SGHVS and FQNEAQ. The CDR3 totals 13 residues. For the CDR3, the DNA is TGTGCCAGCAGCCCCGGACAGACCTATGGCTACACCTTC. The encoded protein is CASSPGQTYGYTF.

This rearrangement joins TRBV6-6 to TRBJ2-5, with D perhaps TRBD1 (6 bases). CDR1 and CDR2 (germline): MNHNY, SVGAGI (reference sequence). The V gene lost 5 bases and the J gene lost 0 bases, with 13 bases spanning the gap. This CDR3 has 15 amino acids. CDR3 loop: CASSDRRGYQETQYF. DNA for the CDR3: TGTGCCAGCAGTGACCGAAGGGGGTACCAAGAGACCCAGTACTTC.

The genes are TRBV19 and TRBJ2-2; TRBD1 is a possible D gene (6 bases). This CDR3 has 14 amino acids. The germline gives CDR1 LNHDA, CDR2 SQIVND (reference sequence). Trimming removed 6 bases from V and 7 bases from J, with 15 bases in between. The CDR3 spells CASSRQEYGGELFF. The CDR3, as DNA: TGTGCCAGTAGCCGACAGGAGTACGGCGGGGAGCTGTTTTTT.

V and J are TRBV7-2 and TRBJ2-7; TRBD1 agrees at 9 bases. CDR1 SGHTA and CDR2 FQGNSA come from the germline V gene. The J segment lost 3 bases and the V segment lost 3 bases, leaving 3 bases of the junction unmatched. The CDR3 is made up of 14 amino acids. The CDR3 loop is CASSLGTGIYEQYF. In nucleotides, the CDR3 is TGTGCCAGCAGCTTGGGGACAGGGATCTACGAGCAGTACTTC.

The CDR3 bases are TGTGCCTGGAGTGGAGACAGGGGTAACACTGAAGCTTTCTTT. Amino acid sequence: CAWSGDRGNTEAFF. The genes are TRBV30 and TRBJ1-1, with 8 bases aligning to TRBD1. The ends lost 1 base at V and 2 bases at J; junction bases unmatched: 3. The CDR3 covers 14 residues. Per germline, CDR1 GTSNPN and CDR2 SVGIG (reference sequence).

This chain links TRBV7-2 with TRBJ2-5, with D possibly being TRBD2 (5 bases). V lost 5 bases and J lost 4, with 20 bases in between. The CDR3 is 16 amino acids. The germline gives CDR1 SGHTA, CDR2 FQGNSA. CDR3 in amino acids: CASSRSGSPRAETQYF. The CDR3 DNA follows: TGTGCCAGCAGCCGAAGCGGCTCTCCCCGGGCAGAGACCCAGTACTTC.

This chain connects TRBV14 to TRBJ2-7; possibly TRBD2 for D (6 bases). With 3 bases removed from V and 7 bases from J, the gap between germline ends came to 13 bases. CDR3 length equals 13 residues. Germline CDR1 reads SGHDN; CDR2 reads FVKESK. The CDR3 reads CASSQELRGEQYF. CDR3 nucleotide sequence: TGTGCCAGCAGCCAGGAACTTCGGGGGGAGCAGTACTTC.

The V gene is TRBV5-1, the J gene TRBJ1-4, with TRBD1 as a possible D gene (6 bases). Trimming left V 2 bases short and J 8 bases short, with 13 bases between. The germline V gene has CDR1 SGHRS and CDR2 YFSETQ. The CDR3 loop spans 14 amino acids. CDR3: CASSLQGREEKLFF. The CDR3 DNA sequence: TGCGCCAGCAGCTTACAGGGAAGGGAGGAAAAACTGTTTTTT. The full variable domain, its missing parts supplied by reference TRBV5-1 and TRBJ1-4, is KAGVTQTPRYLIKTRGQQVTLSCSPISGHRSVSWYQQTPGQGLQFLFEYFSETQRNKGNFPGRFSGRQFSNSRSEMNVSTLELGDSALYLCASSLQGREEKLFFGSGTQLSVL.

This rearrangement joins TRBV11-3 to TRBJ2-5, with a weak D call TRBD1 (6 bases). V lost 5 bases to trimming and J lost 4 bases, with 17 bases between them. Germline V CDR1 and CDR2: SGHNT, YENEEA. The CDR3 is 15 residues long. CDR3: CASSEGAGDGETQYF. The CDR3 coding sequence is TGTGCCAGCAGCGAAGGGGCAGGGGATGGAGAGACCCAGTACTTC.

This chain uses TRBV2 with TRBJ2-1; 13 positions match TRBD2. V lost 5 bases, J lost 7 bases, and 8 bases stayed unmatched. Germline V CDR1 and CDR2: SNHLY, FYNNEI. CDR3 length equals 16 residues. The CDR3 coding sequence is TGTGCCAGCAGTCCCGCACTAGCGGGAGGGGAAAATGAGCAGTTCTTC. As protein: CASSPALAGGENEQFF.

The chain employs TRBV28 and TRBJ1-2; D is perhaps TRBD1 (5 bases). The CDR3 covers 13 residues. The germline V and J ends were trimmed by 5 bases and 4 bases, with 11 bases remaining between them. Germline V gives CDR1 MDHEN, CDR2 SYDVKM. DNA for the CDR3: TGTGCCAGCAGTGCAGGGTACCTCTATGGCTACACCTTC. Protein product: CASSAGYLYGYTF.

This clone has only a few counts. The chain carries TRBV4-3 and TRBJ1-2; the D is unclear. Germline lookup yields CDR1 LGHNA and CDR2 YSLEER. V was cut by 11 bases and J by 8 bases, with 18 bases left in between. The CDR3 contains 12 residues. The CDR3 sequence: CAGVPTGMGYTF. Written as DNA, the CDR3 is TGCGCCGGCGTCCCGACTGGAATGGGCTACACCTTC.

The chain employs TRBV2 and TRBJ2-3, with 11 positions matching TRBD2. CDR1 is SNHLY, CDR2 FYNNEI, per germline. V trimming: 5 bases; J trimming: 1 base; junction bases outside the gene matches: 5. This CDR3 is 16 amino acids long. DNA of the CDR3: TGTGCCAGCAGTTTAGCGGGGGGGCCCGGCACAGATACGCAGTATTTT. Its protein is CASSLAGGPGTDTQYF.

The rearrangement joins TRBV4-2 to TRBJ2-2, with 9 bases lining up with TRBD2. The J segment lost 4 bases and the V segment lost 0 bases, leaving 3 bases of the junction unmatched. Germline values: CDR1 LGHNA, CDR2 YNFKEQ. The CDR3 runs to 16 residues. The CDR3 loop reads CASSQELAGTTGELFF. DNA for the CDR3: TGTGCCAGCAGCCAAGAGCTAGCGGGGACCACCGGGGAGCTGTTTTTT.

A note on this clone: Other DNA sequences in this sample translate to the same CDR3. V and J are TRBV6-1 and TRBJ1-5, with 7 positions matching TRBD1. Trimming removed 8 bases from V and 0 bases from J; junction bases left unmatched: 4. Germline values: CDR1 MNHNS, CDR2 SASEGT. This CDR3 spans 14 amino acids. CDR3 protein: CASSPGGSNQPQHF. DNA for the CDR3: TGTGCCAGCTCTCCAGGGGGTAGCAATCAGCCCCAGCATTTT.